Below, 24 T cell receptor beta chains from the same sample are listed, as sequenced in a study of cytomegalovirus exposure and HLA in healthy donors. The PCR had 60 Vbeta and 13 Jbeta primers. The method was immunoSEQ multiplex PCR; TCRdb's version includes in-frame clones alone and lacks a portion of them. The data show about 140,000 clones, about 80% seen once. The sample comprised PBMCs. These TCRs come from a woman between 35 and 50 years old in good health and CMV-seronegative.

The V call is TRBV2, the J call TRBJ2-4; D is perhaps TRBD1 (5 bases). The germline gives CDR1 SNHLY, CDR2 FYNNEI. V gave up 4 bases and J gave up 4 bases, with 11 bases separating them. CDR3 length equals 14 residues. CDR3 loop: CASSGERGKNIQYF. The CDR3 DNA follows: TGTGCCAGCAGTGGAGAAAGGGGAAAAAACATTCAGTACTTC.

The J gene is TRBJ2-1, the V gene TRBV27; the match to TRBD1 covers 8 bases. Germline CDR1 MNHEY, CDR2 SMNVEV (reference sequence). There are 17 residues in the CDR3. J was trimmed by 4 bases and V by 4 bases; bases with no gene match: 12. The DNA of the CDR3 is TGTGCCAGCAGTTATAATTTCGGACAGGGTATTTACAATGAGCAGTTCTTC. It encodes CASSYNFGQGIYNEQFF.

V is TRBV7-9 and J is TRBJ2-1; weak D call: TRBD2 (5 bases). The CDR3 length is 13 residues. Trimming left V 3 bases short and J 9 bases short, with 12 bases between. The germline gives CDR1 SEHNR, CDR2 FQNEAQ (reference sequence). DNA of the CDR3: TGTGCCAGCAGCTTGAGTTCCGGACTTGAGCAGTTCTTC. It yields the protein CASSLSSGLEQFF.

The V and J genes are TRBV4-3 and TRBJ2-5, with D perhaps TRBD2 (5 bases). Between the trimmed V and J ends, which lost 0 bases and 5 bases, there was a span of 13 bases. The CDR3 sequence is 15 residues long. CDR1 is LGHNA and CDR2 is YSLEER in the germline V gene. The CDR3 reads CASSQDVGSRETQYF. DNA of the CDR3: TGCGCCAGCAGCCAAGATGTGGGGAGCCGGGAGACCCAGTACTTC.

This clone was found a few times. The CDR3 DNA reads as TGTGCCAGTAGTATAGGACAGGACAGGGGAGGCTACACCTTC. Encoded protein: CASSIGQDRGGYTF. The chain combines TRBV19 with TRBJ1-2; 9 bases line up with TRBD1. The CDR3 extends over 14 amino acids. Unmatched junction bases numbered 5, after V lost 1 base and J lost 8 bases. Germline V gene sequence: CDR1 LNHDA, CDR2 SQIVND (reference sequence).

The chain employs TRBV27 and TRBJ2-1, with 14 bases identical to TRBD2. The CDR3 spans 19 residues. Germline values: CDR1 MNHEY, CDR2 SMNVEV (reference sequence). J gave up 8 bases and V 1 base, and 13 bases lay outside the gene matches. In DNA form, the CDR3 reads TGTGCCAGCAGTTTATTGGGGACTAGCGGGAGACTTCTCGGGGATGAGCAGTTCTTC. Its translation is CASSLLGTSGRLLGDEQFF.

This clone has a single count. The chain employs TRBV30 and TRBJ2-1; TRBD1 matches at 9 bases. There are 17 residues in the CDR3. V lost 1 base and J lost 0; bases outside the gene matches: 7. The germline CDR1 and CDR2 sequences are GTSNPN and SVGIG (reference sequence). Written as DNA, the CDR3 is TGTGCCTGGAGTGATGACAGGGGGGGCCCCTCCTACAATGAGCAGTTCTTC. Translated: CAWSDDRGGPSYNEQFF.

V is TRBV5-1 and J is TRBJ2-3; D might be TRBD1 (7 bases). Trimming took off 3 bases at V and 0 bases at J, with 23 bases between the two ends. The CDR3 runs to 19 residues. Germline V gene lookup returns CDR1 SGHRS and CDR2 YFSETQ. CDR3 sequence: CASSSRGGYRGASTDTQYF. The CDR3 coding sequence is TGCGCCAGCAGCTCAAGAGGAGGGTACAGGGGCGCTAGCACAGATACGCAGTATTTT.

The genes are TRBV4-1 and TRBJ2-5; no clear D gene. Germline CDR1 is MGHRA and CDR2 is YSYEKL. The CDR3 contains 14 residues. Trimming removed 0 bases at V and 6 bases at J, with 11 bases between. The CDR3 reads CASSQESGLKTQYF. In nucleotides, the CDR3 is TGCGCCAGCAGCCAAGAATCCGGGTTGAAGACCCAGTACTTC.

This chain joins TRBV4-1 and TRBJ1-1; D may be TRBD1 (6 bases). The V and J ends lost 4 bases and 3 bases respectively, with 15 bases between them. The CDR3 has 15 amino acids. Germline-derived CDR1 and CDR2 are MGHRA and YSYEKL. The CDR3 DNA is TGCGCCAGCAGCCCCATAGACAGGCCCGACACTGAAGCTTTCTTT. Encoded protein: CASSPIDRPDTEAFF.

The chain uses TRBV7-2 and TRBJ2-4, with 10 bases matching TRBD2. CDR1 and CDR2 (germline): SGHTA, FQGNSA. The junction had 8 bases not matched to a gene; V was cut back by 4 bases and J by 5 bases. The CDR3 extends over 16 amino acids. The CDR3 DNA is TGTGCCAGCAGCTCCTCTAGCGGGAGTGGAGAAAACATTCAGTACTTC. It yields the protein CASSSSSGSGENIQYF.

The chain links TRBV2 to TRBJ1-5, with D unresolved. The CDR3 is 15 amino acids. The V end lost 0 bases, the J end lost 1 base, and 7 bases lay between the germline ends. CDR1 is SNHLY, CDR2 FYNNEI, per germline. The CDR3 coding sequence is TGTGCCAGCAGTGAAGCGCGCCCCAGCAATCAGCCCCAGCATTTT. Amino acids: CASSEARPSNQPQHF.

The chain carries TRBV7-2 and TRBJ1-1, with unresolved D. This CDR3 is built from 15 residues. V shed 5 bases and J shed 4 bases, with 17 bases lying between them. Germline V CDR1 and CDR2: SGHTA, FQGNSA. CDR3 amino acids: CASSPLGYGGTEAFF. CDR3 DNA sequence: TGTGCCAGCAGCCCCCTCGGGTACGGAGGCACTGAAGCTTTCTTT.

The V and J genes are TRBV6-5 and TRBJ1-1; TRBD1 is a possible D gene (6 bases). The V end lost 4 bases, the J end lost 6 bases, and 12 bases lay between the germline ends. Germline V gives CDR1 MNHEY, CDR2 SVGAGI. The CDR3 length is 13 residues. CDR3 sequence: CASSFPGTPEAFF. CDR3 coding DNA: TGTGCCAGCAGTTTTCCCGGGACACCTGAAGCTTTCTTT.

This clone was recorded only once. The rearrangement links TRBV6-1 to TRBJ2-7; D is possibly TRBD2 (5 bases). Per germline, CDR1 MNHNS and CDR2 SASEGT. The V gene lost 1 base and the J gene lost 7 bases, with 11 bases spanning the gap. The CDR3 runs 13 residues. As DNA, the CDR3 is TGTGCCAGCAGTGAAGGGAGCCGGGGAGAGCAGTACTTC. This translates into CASSEGSRGEQYF.

The gene calls are TRBV4-3 and TRBJ2-1; 13 nucleotides align to TRBD2. This CDR3 region has 18 residues. Looked up from germline, CDR1 is LGHNA and CDR2 is YSLEER. J gave up 3 bases and V 0 bases, and 5 bases lay outside the gene matches. The CDR3 is CASSQDRTSGSFYNEQFF. For the CDR3, the DNA is TGCGCCAGCAGCCAAGATCGGACTAGCGGGAGTTTCTACAATGAGCAGTTCTTC.

The chain joins TRBV4-1 to TRBJ1-5; D is uncertain. Germline lookup yields CDR1 MGHRA and CDR2 YSYEKL. This CDR3 region has 16 residues. V was trimmed by 0 bases and J by 7 bases, leaving 16 bases between them. The CDR3 nucleotides are TGCGCCAGCAGCCAAGATACGGCCCAGTGGCGGCAGCCCCAGCATTTT. As protein: CASSQDTAQWRQPQHF.

The chain has TRBV28 and TRBJ1-3; D unclear. From germline, CDR1 is MDHEN and CDR2 SYDVKM. CDR3 length: 14 amino acids. V lost 5 bases and J 0 bases, leaving 8 bases between the germline ends. DNA of the CDR3: TGTGCCAGCAGTCTACAGAGCTCTGGAAACACCATATATTTT. This translates into CASSLQSSGNTIYF.

The rearrangement uses TRBV18 and TRBJ2-7; 7 bases map to TRBD2. CDR3 length equals 16 residues. Germline assignment: CDR1 KGHSH and CDR2 LQKENI. V lost 3 bases, J lost 3 bases, and 11 bases stayed unmatched. The CDR3 spells CASSPQAGRLNYEQYF. The CDR3 bases are TGTGCCAGCTCACCTCAAGCGGGGAGGCTAAACTACGAGCAGTACTTC.

This chain uses TRBV19 with TRBJ1-2; D is undetermined. Germline V CDR1 and CDR2: LNHDA, SQIVND (reference sequence). V was shortened by 2 bases and J by 0 bases, with 16 bases between the two germline ends. This CDR3 is 17 amino acids long. CDR3 sequence: CASSIRLPRLSNYGYTF. Written as DNA, the CDR3 is TGTGCCAGTAGTATAAGGCTTCCGAGGCTATCTAACTATGGCTACACCTTC.

The rearrangement links TRBV7-9 to TRBJ1-1; no clear D gene. The CDR3 runs to 13 residues. V gave up 3 bases and J gave up 2 bases, with 7 bases separating them. Germline loops: CDR1 SEHNR, CDR2 FQNEAQ (reference sequence). As DNA, the CDR3 is TGTGCCAGCAGCTTCGGGTACAACACTGAAGCTTTCTTT. Protein: CASSFGYNTEAFF.

This clone was seen only once. The chain couples TRBV14 to TRBJ2-7; 10 bases line up with TRBD1. Trimming at V came to 0 bases and at J to 4 bases, leaving 6 bases not matched to a gene. CDR3 length equals 16 residues. Germline V gene sequence: CDR1 SGHDN, CDR2 FVKESK. The CDR3 DNA reads as TGTGCCAGCAGCCAAGATTTCGGGACAGGGGCTTACGAGCAGTACTTC. As protein: CASSQDFGTGAYEQYF.

This chain uses TRBV28 with TRBJ1-2; TRBD1 aligns across 9 bases. Germline CDR1 and CDR2: MDHEN and SYDVKM. The CDR3 sequence is 16 residues long. Losses at the gene ends were 1 base for V and 0 bases for J; bases not matched to a gene: 3. The CDR3 here is CASSLSGTGSNYGYTF. The CDR3 nucleotides are TGTGCCAGCAGTTTATCGGGGACAGGGTCTAACTATGGCTACACCTTC.

The gene calls are TRBV14 and TRBJ1-2; possibly TRBD1 for D (6 bases). The CDR3 spans 19 residues. V lost 0 bases, J lost 5 bases, and 25 bases lay in between. The germline V gene has CDR1 SGHDN and CDR2 FVKESK. The CDR3 spells CASSQEARPQGLLGYGYTF. DNA for the CDR3: TGTGCCAGCAGCCAAGAAGCTCGTCCTCAGGGGTTATTGGGGTATGGCTACACCTTC.